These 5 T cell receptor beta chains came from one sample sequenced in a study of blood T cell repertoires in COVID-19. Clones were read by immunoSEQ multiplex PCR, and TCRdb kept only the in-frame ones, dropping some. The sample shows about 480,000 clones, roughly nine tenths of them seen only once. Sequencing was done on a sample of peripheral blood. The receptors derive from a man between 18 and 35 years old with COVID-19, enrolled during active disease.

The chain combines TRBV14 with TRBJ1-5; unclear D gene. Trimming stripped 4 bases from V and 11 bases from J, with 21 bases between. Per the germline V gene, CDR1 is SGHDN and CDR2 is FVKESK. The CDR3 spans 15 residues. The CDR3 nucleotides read TGTGCCAGCAGCCTCTGGAGGGCATGGGAATGGTCCCAGCATTTT. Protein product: CASSLWRAWEWSQHF.

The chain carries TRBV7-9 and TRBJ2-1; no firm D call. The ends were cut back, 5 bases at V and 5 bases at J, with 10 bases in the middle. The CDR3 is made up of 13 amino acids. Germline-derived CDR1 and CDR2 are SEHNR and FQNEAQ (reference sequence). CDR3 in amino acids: CASSPAAHNEQFF. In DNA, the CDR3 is TGTGCCAGCAGCCCTGCGGCTCACAATGAGCAGTTCTTC. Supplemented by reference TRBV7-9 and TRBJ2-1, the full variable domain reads DTGVSQNPRHKITKRGQNVTFRCDPISEHNRLYWYRQTLGQGPEFLTYFQNEAQLEKSRLLSDRFSAERPKGSFSTLEIQRTEQGDSAMYLCASSPAAHNEQFFGPGTRLTVL.

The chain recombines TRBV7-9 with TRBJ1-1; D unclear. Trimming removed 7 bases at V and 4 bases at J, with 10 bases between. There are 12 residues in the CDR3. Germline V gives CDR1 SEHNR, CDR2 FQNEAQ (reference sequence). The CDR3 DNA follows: TGTGCCAGCACCGAGCGGATCACTGAAGCTTTCTTT. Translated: CASTERITEAFF.

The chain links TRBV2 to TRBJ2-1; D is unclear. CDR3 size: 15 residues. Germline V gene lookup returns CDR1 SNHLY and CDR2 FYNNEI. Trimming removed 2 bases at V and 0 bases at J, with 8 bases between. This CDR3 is CASSEIRSSYNEQFF. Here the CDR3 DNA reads TGTGCCAGCAGTGAAATCCGTAGCTCCTACAATGAGCAGTTCTTC.

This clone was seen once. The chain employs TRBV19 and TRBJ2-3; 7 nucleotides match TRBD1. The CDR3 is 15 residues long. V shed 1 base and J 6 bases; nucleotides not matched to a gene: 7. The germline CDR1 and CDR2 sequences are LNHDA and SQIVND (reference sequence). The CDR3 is CASSIVQGVGDTQYF. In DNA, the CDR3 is TGTGCCAGTAGTATAGTTCAGGGGGTAGGCGATACGCAGTATTTT.